This is a list of T cell receptor beta chains from one sample in a study of blood T cell repertoires in COVID-19. Using immunoSEQ multiplex PCR, the repertoire was profiled, and TCRdb retains in-frame clones only, with some absent. Of 70,000 or so clones listed, around 85% are singletons. Material for sequencing was peripheral blood. All receptors derive from a man in his forties with COVID-19, enrolled during active disease. Both conserved end residues are part of each CDR3. The order of the fields is clone size, J gene, V gene, D gene, CDR3 protein, CDR3 DNA. D genes are given only for firm matches. The size entry is marked missing in some rows and otherwise reads once, few, many or a size class.

NA	TRBJ2-7	TRBV9	TRBD1	CASRPTGTGATYEQYF	TGTGCCAGCAGACCTACCGGGACAGGCGCGACCTACGAGCAGTACTTC
NA	TRBJ2-3	TRBV25-1	NA	CASSPAESDTQYF	TGTGCCAGCAGTCCAGCGGAGTCAGATACGCAGTATTTT
many	TRBJ1-2	TRBV30	NA	CAWSQGGNYGYTF	TGTGCCTGGTCACAGGGAGGGAACTATGGCTACACCTTC
NA	TRBJ2-6	TRBV28	NA	CASSSRGGANVLTF	TGTGCCAGCAGCTCAAGGGGTGGGGCCAACGTCCTGACTTTC
NA	TRBJ1-1	TRBV6-5	NA	CASSRGGGVSTEAFF	TGTGCCAGCAGCCGAGGGGGGGGCGTTTCCACTGAAGCTTTCTTT
NA	TRBJ1-1	TRBV30	NA	CAWSQGPGVGTEAFF	TGTGCCTGGAGTCAGGGCCCGGGGGTTGGGACTGAAGCTTTCTTT
once	TRBJ2-7	TRBV5-4	NA	CASSLEAVTGYEQYF	TGTGCCAGCAGCTTGGAAGCCGTAACCGGTTACGAGCAGTACTTC
NA	TRBJ1-6	TRBV9	NA	CASSVGRRGGLFHF	TGTGCCAGCAGCGTAGGCCGTCGGGGGGGGCTCTTCCACTTT
NA	TRBJ2-5	TRBV10-3	TRBD1	CAISRDSVRLYF	TGTGCCATCAGCAGGGACAGTGTCCGCCTGTACTTC
NA	TRBJ1-5	TRBV6-4	TRBD1	CASSESVAGGAWRQPQHF	TGTGCCAGCAGTGAGTCCGTGGCAGGGGGCGCGTGGAGACAGCCCCAGCATTTT
NA	TRBJ2-5	TRBV11-2	TRBD1	CASSLGSGGVETQYF	TGTGCCAGCAGCTTAGGGTCAGGGGGCGTGGAGACCCAGTACTTC
NA	TRBJ2-7	TRBV7-2	NA	CASSLVGEEPGYEQYF	TGTGCCAGCAGCTTAGTGGGGGAGGAGCCGGGTTACGAGCAGTACTTC
NA	TRBJ1-3	TRBV2	NA	CASSELWGDRGNTIYF	TGTGCCAGCAGTGAATTATGGGGAGACCGTGGAAACACCATATATTTT
NA	TRBJ2-5	TRBV3-1/TRBV3-2	NA	CASSHRGGGPETQYF	TGTGCCAGCAGCCATCGAGGGGGGGGCCCCGAGACCCAGTACTTC
NA	TRBJ2-3	TRBV6-5	TRBD1	CASRRGQGSTQYF	TGTGCCAGCAGAAGGGGACAGGGTAGTACGCAGTATTTT
once	TRBJ1-4	TRBV10-2	TRBD1	CASSERGQGSEKLFF	TGCGCCAGCTCCGAGAGGGGACAGGGGTCTGAAAAACTGTTTTTT
NA	TRBJ1-6	TRBV10-2	NA	CASSEHYNSPLHF	TGCGCCAGCAGTGAACACTATAATTCACCCCTCCACTTT
NA	TRBJ2-1	TRBV21-1	NA	CASSNVWRGAYNEQFF	TGTGCCAGCAGCAACGTCTGGCGGGGGGCGTACAATGAGCAGTTCTTC
NA	TRBJ2-7	TRBV19	NA	CASSTPGHNYEQYF	TGTGCCAGTAGTACCCCGGGACACAACTACGAGCAGTACTTC
NA	TRBJ1-3	TRBV2	NA	CASSSIVELSGNTIYF	TGTGCCAGCAGTTCGATCGTCGAGCTATCTGGAAACACCATATATTTT
NA	TRBJ1-2	TRBV19	NA	CATSTGRDSYTF	TGTGCCACATCGACGGGGCGGGATTCCTACACCTTC
once	TRBJ2-7	TRBV13	TRBD2	CASSLGGAGGSYEQYF	TGTGCCAGCAGCTTAGGCGGTGCGGGGGGCTCCTACGAGCAGTACTTC
few	TRBJ2-7	TRBV19	NA	CASSMAGKSYEQYF	TGTGCCAGTAGTATGGCAGGGAAGTCCTACGAGCAGTACTTC
few	TRBJ1-6	TRBV6-1	NA	CASSESQGWDSPLHF	TGTGCCAGCAGTGAATCTCAGGGATGGGATTCACCCCTCCACTTT
NA	TRBJ2-1	TRBV14	TRBD2	CASSQLGAGASYNEQFF	TGTGCCAGCAGCCAACTTGGAGCGGGGGCCAGCTACAATGAGCAGTTCTTC
NA	TRBJ1-5	TRBV19	NA	CASSRGQNSNQPQHF	TGTGCCAGTAGCCGGGGACAAAATAGCAATCAGCCCCAGCATTTT
NA	TRBJ2-7	TRBV5-1	TRBD1	CASSPGTAYEQYF	TGCGCCAGCAGCCCCGGGACAGCCTACGAGCAGTACTTC
NA	TRBJ1-4	TRBV6-6	TRBD1	CASRLTGANEKLFF	TGTGCCAGCAGATTGACAGGGGCTAATGAAAAACTGTTTTTT
NA	TRBJ1-2	TRBV28	NA	CASSLTQDYGYTF	TGTGCCAGCAGTTTAACACAGGACTATGGCTACACCTTC
NA	TRBJ2-1	TRBV5-1	NA	CASSFGRTGWTYNEQFF	TGCGCCAGCAGCTTCGGGAGGACAGGGTGGACCTACAATGAGCAGTTCTTC
NA	TRBJ2-7	TRBV30	TRBD1	CACQGAVRSYEQYF	TGTGCCTGTCAGGGGGCCGTTAGGTCCTACGAGCAGTACTTC
few	TRBJ1-5	TRBV5-1	NA	CASSPGGVGNQPQHF	TGCGCCAGCAGCCCCGGGGGTGTCGGCAATCAGCCCCAGCATTTT
NA	TRBJ1-1	TRBV7-9	TRBD1	CASEGPEGAMNTEAFF	TGTGCCAGCGAGGGGCCCGAGGGGGCTATGAACACTGAAGCTTTCTTT
NA	TRBJ1-2	TRBV28	NA	CATSRGGYGYTF	TGTGCCACCTCGAGAGGGGGCTATGGCTACACCTTC
NA	TRBJ2-1	TRBV7-7	NA	CASSPQTGTQPVVF	TGTGCCAGCAGCCCCCAGACCGGGACACAACCTGTAGTCTTC
NA	TRBJ1-6	TRBV19	TRBD1	CASSRQGDNSPLHF	TGTGCCAGTAGCCGACAGGGAGATAATTCACCCCTCCACTTT
NA	TRBJ1-2	TRBV20-1	NA	CSASQAGGYTF	TGCAGTGCTAGTCAGGCTGGAGGCTACACCTTC
NA	TRBJ2-5	TRBV11-2	NA	CASSRGDRRETQYF	TGTGCCAGCAGCCGCGGGGATAGGAGAGAGACCCAGTACTTC
NA	TRBJ2-5	TRBV3-1/TRBV3-2	NA	CASSQDRRGTQYF	TGTGCCAGCAGCCAAGATCGAAGGGGGACCCAGTACTTC
NA	TRBJ1-6	TRBV5-6	NA	CASSPRGGLNSPLHF	TGTGCCAGCAGCCCACGCGGGGGCTTGAATTCACCCCTCCACTTT
NA	TRBJ1-4	TRBV2	TRBD1	CASRPGFDRAGRF	TGTGCCAGCAGGCCTGGGTTCGACAGGGCAGGCCGTTTT
NA	TRBJ2-2	TRBV27	TRBD2	CASSLTSGGPNTGELFF	TGTGCCAGCAGTTTAACTAGCGGGGGGCCGAACACCGGGGAGCTGTTTTTT
NA	TRBJ2-5	TRBV6-2/TRBV6-3	TRBD2	CASSYSLAGQETQYF	TGTGCCAGCAGTTACTCCCTAGCGGGGCAAGAGACCCAGTACTTC
NA	TRBJ2-3	TRBV29-1	NA	CSVWRGGTETDTQYF	TGCAGCGTTTGGCGCGGGGGCACCGAAACAGATACGCAGTATTTT
NA	TRBJ1-1	TRBV6-5	NA	CATKIQGWTEAFF	TGTGCCACCAAGATACAGGGCTGGACTGAAGCTTTCTTT
NA	TRBJ2-3	TRBV18	NA	CASSPDYTDTQYF	TGTGCCAGCTCACCGGACTACACAGATACGCAGTATTTT
NA	TRBJ2-1	TRBV30	NA	CAWSVIHNNEQFF	TGTGCCTGGAGTGTAATACACAACAATGAGCAGTTCTTC
NA	TRBJ1-2	TRBV30	NA	CAWTAGGDYGYTF	TGTGCCTGGACCGCTGGGGGGGACTATGGCTACACCTTC